Listed below are T cell receptor beta chains from one sample, sequenced in a study of PD-1 blockade in classical Hodgkin lymphoma. The repertoire was sequenced with immunoSEQ multiplex PCR; TCRdb's copy has only in-frame clones and lacks some. The sample lists some 41,000 clones, around 78% occurring once. This specimen consisted of peripheral blood mononuclear cells (PBMCs), obtained at baseline. These TCRs come from a human donor with classical Hodgkin lymphoma. Both conserved end residues are part of each CDR3. The order of the fields is V gene, CDR3 protein.

>TRBV4-2
CASSQASAYEQYF
>TRBV9
CASSDQGVSYNEQFF
>TRBV6-6
CASSNHRQGTEAFF
>TRBV6-1
CASSVGTVYNEQFF
>TRBV11-1
CASSWGGKGSPGELFF
>TRBV27
CASSLISGSPSYEQYF
>TRBV21-1
CASSTVGRPGPNQYEQYF
>TRBV7-7
CASSTRALAGGLYNEQFF
>TRBV10-3
CAIGAGGLGSRELYEQYF
>TRBV7-2
CASLPGQGLSGANVLTF
>TRBV11-2
CASSVLVDGNEQFF
>TRBV11-2
CASSQRPPYDGYTF
>TRBV6-5
CASTPGTLGNTIYF
>TRBV29-1
CSVVRGSGYGYTF
>TRBV18
CASSPRQARDTEAFF
>TRBV11-2
CASSLATYTEAFF
>TRBV2
CASSEQSLGEQYF
>TRBV9
CASSTSRGLPNTGELFF
>TRBV28
CASRLTASYEQYF
>TRBV9
CASSVAAGSRTGELFF
>TRBV18
CASSPGGAVTDTQYF
>TRBV7-6
CASSPGTYEQYF
>TRBV14
CASGQAYEQYF
>TRBV2
CASSVEASSSYEQYF
>TRBV13
CASSLAAWDRESTGELFF
>TRBV2
CASRGGGSYGNTIYF
>TRBV28
CASRDRGYEQYF
>TRBV19
CASSSSGTGSYEQYF
>TRBV6-5
CASSTGGAEGWQFF
>TRBV5-4
CASSFGEGYEQYF
>TRBV6-1
CASNQGGTSTDTQYF
>TRBV11-2
CASSSSGGASGSDEQFF
>TRBV10-3
CAISGVTAGANYNEQFF
>TRBV4-3
CASSQELRMGNTIYF
>TRBV10-1
CASSPDGEGEYNEQFF
>TRBV7-2
CASSPSLLYSLEQFF
>TRBV28
CASSYQDSRLLYGYTF
>TRBV28
CASRKRTGEGTYEQYF
>TRBV5-4
CASSLSGRAGMTYEQYF
>TRBV27
CASSPTGSYGYTF
>TRBV5-4
CASSSGTGEISNQPQHF
>TRBV7-2
CASSRRVGGEMSRSNEQFF
>TRBV2
CASSEDRSNYGYTF
>TRBV28
CASSSPGNTEAFF
>TRBV9
CASSVGQGFSYEQYF
>TRBV7-9
CASSLTSYYEQYF
>TRBV28
CASRRGGSYEQYF
>TRBV6-5
CASITGETQYF
>TRBV2
CASKRGGELFF
>TRBV28
CASSQPTSYNEQFF
>TRBV4-1
CASSQGTSGMSYNEQFF
>TRBV5-1
CASSLRVLAGDNEQFF
>TRBV20-1
CSAVTTDTQYF
>TRBV27
CASSLYRSDTQYF
>TRBV10-3
CAISEPSGTPQGNEQFF